This note documents a single TCR beta chain sequence. Sequencing used immunoSEQ multiplex PCR; TCRdb keeps in-frame clones, though not all of them. The data hold 200,000 to 250,000 clones, with around 80% observed a single time. This entry belongs to a study of blood T cell repertoires in COVID-19. On the study more broadly: Sites in the United States, Italy and Spain provided acute and convalescent COVID-19 samples.

The CDR3 consists of 13 residues. V lost 4 bases and J 0 bases, leaving 10 bases between the germline ends. Germline lookup yields CDR1 SQVTM and CDR2 ANQGSEA. This sequence joins TRBV29-1 and TRBJ2-7; the D gene is possibly TRBD1 (6 bases). This clonotype originated in a middle-aged woman who had recovered from COVID-19. Sequencing used peripheral blood. The CDR3 DNA is TGCAGCGTTGTGGCAGGGGCCTCCTACGAGCAGTACTTC. This sequence encodes CSVVAGASYEQYF.